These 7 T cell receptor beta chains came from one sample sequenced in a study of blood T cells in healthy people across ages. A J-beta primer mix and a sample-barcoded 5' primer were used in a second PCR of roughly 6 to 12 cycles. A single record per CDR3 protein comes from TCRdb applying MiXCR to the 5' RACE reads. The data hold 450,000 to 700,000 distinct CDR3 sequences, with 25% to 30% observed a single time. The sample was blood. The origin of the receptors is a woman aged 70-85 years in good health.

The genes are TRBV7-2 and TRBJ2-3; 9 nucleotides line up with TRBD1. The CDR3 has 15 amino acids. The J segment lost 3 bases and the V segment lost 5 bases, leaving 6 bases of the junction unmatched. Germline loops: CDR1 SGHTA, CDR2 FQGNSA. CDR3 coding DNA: TGTGCCAGCAGCCTAAGGGACAGGGAAACAGATACGCAGTATTTT. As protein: CASSLRDRETDTQYF.

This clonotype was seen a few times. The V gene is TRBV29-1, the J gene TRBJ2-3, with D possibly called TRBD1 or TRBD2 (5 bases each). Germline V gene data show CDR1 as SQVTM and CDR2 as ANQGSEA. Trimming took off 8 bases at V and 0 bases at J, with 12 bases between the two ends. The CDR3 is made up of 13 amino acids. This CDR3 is CSCREISTDTQYF. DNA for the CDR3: TGCAGCTGCAGGGAGATAAGCACAGATACGCAGTATTTT.

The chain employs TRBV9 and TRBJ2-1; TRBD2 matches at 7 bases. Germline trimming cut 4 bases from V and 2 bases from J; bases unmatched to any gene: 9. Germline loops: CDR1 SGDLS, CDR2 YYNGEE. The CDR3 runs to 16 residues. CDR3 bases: TGTGCCAGCAGCCCCCGGACTAGGCCGACCTACAATGAGCAGTTCTTC. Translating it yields CASSPRTRPTYNEQFF.

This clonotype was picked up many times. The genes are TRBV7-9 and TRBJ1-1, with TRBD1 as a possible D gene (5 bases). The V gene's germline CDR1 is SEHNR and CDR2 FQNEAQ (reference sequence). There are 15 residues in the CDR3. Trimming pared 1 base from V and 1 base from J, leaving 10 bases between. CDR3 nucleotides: TGTGCCAGCAGCTTAGGGTCAGGGCGGAACACTGAAGCTTTCTTT. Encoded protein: CASSLGSGRNTEAFF. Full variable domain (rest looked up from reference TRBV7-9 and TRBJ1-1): DTGVSQNPRHKITKRGQNVTFRCDPISEHNRLYWYRQTLGQGPEFLTYFQNEAQLEKSRLLSDRFSAERPKGSFSTLEIQRTEQGDSAMYLCASSLGSGRNTEAFFGQGTRLTVV.

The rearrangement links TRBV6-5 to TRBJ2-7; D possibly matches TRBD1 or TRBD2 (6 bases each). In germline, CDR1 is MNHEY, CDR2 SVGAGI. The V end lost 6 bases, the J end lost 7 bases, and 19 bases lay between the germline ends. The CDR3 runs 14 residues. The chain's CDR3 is CASRQNRAGWEQYF. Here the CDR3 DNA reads TGTGCCAGCAGACAAAACAGGGCGGGGTGGGAGCAGTACTTC.

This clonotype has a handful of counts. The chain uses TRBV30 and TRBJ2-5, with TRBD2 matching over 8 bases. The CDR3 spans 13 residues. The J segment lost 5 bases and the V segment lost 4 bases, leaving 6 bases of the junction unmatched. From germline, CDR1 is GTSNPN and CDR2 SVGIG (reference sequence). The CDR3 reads CAWTAGGVETQYF. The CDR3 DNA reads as TGTGCCTGGACGGCGGGGGGAGTCGAGACCCAGTACTTC.

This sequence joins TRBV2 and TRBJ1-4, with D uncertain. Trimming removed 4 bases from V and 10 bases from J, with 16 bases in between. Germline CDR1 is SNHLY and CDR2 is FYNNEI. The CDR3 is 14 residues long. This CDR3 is CASSADAVRGKLFF. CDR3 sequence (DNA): TGTGCCAGCAGTGCGGACGCCGTTAGAGGAAAACTGTTTTTT.